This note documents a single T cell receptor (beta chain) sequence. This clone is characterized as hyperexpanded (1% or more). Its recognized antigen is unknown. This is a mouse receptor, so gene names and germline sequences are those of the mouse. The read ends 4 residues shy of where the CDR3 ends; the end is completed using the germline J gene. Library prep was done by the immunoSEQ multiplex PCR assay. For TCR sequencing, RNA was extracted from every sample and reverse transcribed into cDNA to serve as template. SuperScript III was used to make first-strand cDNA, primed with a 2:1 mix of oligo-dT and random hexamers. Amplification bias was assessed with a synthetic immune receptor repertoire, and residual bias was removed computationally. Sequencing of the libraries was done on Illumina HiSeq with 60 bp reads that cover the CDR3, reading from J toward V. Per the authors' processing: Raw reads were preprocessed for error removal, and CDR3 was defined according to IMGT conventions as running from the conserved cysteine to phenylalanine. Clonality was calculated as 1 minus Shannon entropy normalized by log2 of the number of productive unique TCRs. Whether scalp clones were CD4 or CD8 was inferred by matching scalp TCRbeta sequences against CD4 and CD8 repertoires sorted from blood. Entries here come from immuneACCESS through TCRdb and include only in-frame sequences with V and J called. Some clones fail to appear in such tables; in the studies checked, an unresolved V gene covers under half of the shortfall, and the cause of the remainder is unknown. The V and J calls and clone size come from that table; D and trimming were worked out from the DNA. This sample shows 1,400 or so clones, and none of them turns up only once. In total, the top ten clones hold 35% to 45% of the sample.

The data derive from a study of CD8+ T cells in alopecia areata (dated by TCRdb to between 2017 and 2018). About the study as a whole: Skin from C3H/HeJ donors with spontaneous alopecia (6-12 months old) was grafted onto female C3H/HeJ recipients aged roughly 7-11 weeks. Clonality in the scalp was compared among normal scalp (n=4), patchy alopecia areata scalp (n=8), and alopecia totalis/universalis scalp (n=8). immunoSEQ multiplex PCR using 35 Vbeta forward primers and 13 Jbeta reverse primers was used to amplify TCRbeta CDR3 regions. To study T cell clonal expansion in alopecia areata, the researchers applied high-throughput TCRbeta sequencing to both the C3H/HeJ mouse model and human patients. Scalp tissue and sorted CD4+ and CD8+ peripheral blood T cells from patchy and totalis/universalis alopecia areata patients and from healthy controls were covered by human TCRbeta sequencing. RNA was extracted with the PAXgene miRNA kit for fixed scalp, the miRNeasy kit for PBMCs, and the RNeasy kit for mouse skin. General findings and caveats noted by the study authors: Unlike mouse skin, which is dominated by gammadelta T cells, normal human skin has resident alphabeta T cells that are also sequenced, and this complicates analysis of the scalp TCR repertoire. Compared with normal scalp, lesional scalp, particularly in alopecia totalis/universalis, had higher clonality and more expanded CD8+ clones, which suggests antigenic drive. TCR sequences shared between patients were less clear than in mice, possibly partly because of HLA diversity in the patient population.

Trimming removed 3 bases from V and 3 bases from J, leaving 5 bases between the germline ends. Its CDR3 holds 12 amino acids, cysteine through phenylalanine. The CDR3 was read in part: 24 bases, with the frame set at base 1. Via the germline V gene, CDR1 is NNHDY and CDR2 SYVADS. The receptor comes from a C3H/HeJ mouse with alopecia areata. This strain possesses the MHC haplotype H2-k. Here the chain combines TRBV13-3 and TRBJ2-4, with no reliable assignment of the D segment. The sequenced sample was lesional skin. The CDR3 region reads CASSGRQNTLYF. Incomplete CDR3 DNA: TGTGCCAGCAGTGGCAGGCAAAAC.